These 26 T cell receptor beta chains share one sample of origin, sequenced in a study of radiotherapy plus CTLA-4 blockade in lung cancer. The assay was immunoSEQ multiplex PCR, and TCRdb's table has in-frame clones only and misses some. The data hold tens of thousands of clones, with over 70% observed a single time. The material sequenced was peripheral blood, taken from a patient treated with radiotherapy plus ipilimumab. The receptors here all came from a human donor with non-small cell lung cancer that progressed on radiotherapy plus ipilimumab.

The rearrangement uses TRBV7-9 and TRBJ2-5; D is ambiguous. The germline V and J ends were trimmed by 1 base and 5 bases, with 8 bases remaining between them. This CDR3 region has 13 residues. Germline V gene sequence: CDR1 SEHNR, CDR2 FQNEAQ (reference sequence). DNA of the CDR3: TGTGCCAGCAGCTTAGGGGGTATGGAGACCCAGTACTTC. Its protein product is CASSLGGMETQYF.

This clone is medium-sized. This sequence joins TRBV19 and TRBJ2-7; D not certain. The V gene lost 0 bases and the J gene lost 6 bases, with 9 bases spanning the gap. CDR1 is LNHDA and CDR2 is SQIVND in the germline V gene (reference sequence). The CDR3 has 13 amino acids. CDR3 sequence (DNA): TGTGCCAGTAGTATAGATGGAACGAGCGAGCAGTACTTC. Residues: CASSIDGTSEQYF.

The J gene is TRBJ1-1, the V gene TRBV6-1, with D perhaps TRBD1 (5 bases). The CDR3 extends over 13 amino acids. Trimming shortened V by 2 bases and J by 6 bases, and 10 bases separated the two germline ends. Germline CDR1 MNHNS, CDR2 SASEGT. This CDR3 is CASSEPGAPEAFF. For the CDR3, the DNA is TGTGCCAGCAGTGAACCCGGGGCGCCTGAAGCTTTCTTT.

This clone was seen only once. J is TRBJ2-2 and V is TRBV5-6; weak D call: TRBD2 (5 bases). The CDR3 loop spans 15 amino acids. V lost 0 bases, J lost 6 bases, and 12 bases lay in between. Germline V gives CDR1 SGHDT, CDR2 YYEEEE. CDR3 coding DNA: TGTGCCAGCAGCTTGGAATGGCAGGACTCCGGGGAGCTGTTTTTT. Translation: CASSLEWQDSGELFF. Variable domain in full (rest from reference TRBV5-6 and TRBJ2-2): DAGVTQSPTHLIKTRGQQVTLRCSPKSGHDTVSWYQQALGQGPQFIFQYYEEEERQRGNFPDRFSGHQFPNYSSELNVNALLLGDSALYLCASSLEWQDSGELFFGEGSRLTVL.

The rearrangement joins TRBV2 to TRBJ1-5; D is ambiguous. V was shortened by 3 bases and J by 0 bases, with 9 bases between the two germline ends. This CDR3 comprises 15 residues. CDR1 SNHLY and CDR2 FYNNEI come from the germline V gene. For the CDR3, the DNA is TGTGCCAGCAGTGAGGAGACGGTTAGCAATCAGCCCCAGCATTTT. This gives the protein CASSEETVSNQPQHF.

This rearrangement joins TRBV27 to TRBJ2-5; the D is unclear. Germline CDR1 reads MNHEY; CDR2 reads SMNVEV (reference sequence). V dropped 0 bases and J dropped 5 bases, with 16 bases sitting between them. The CDR3 sequence is 16 residues long. CDR3 in DNA: TGTGCCAGCAGTTTATCGGTACAGTCCTACGGGGAGACCCAGTACTTC. Protein product: CASSLSVQSYGETQYF.

The V call is TRBV5-1, the J call TRBJ2-6; D not certain. The germline V gene encodes CDR1 SGHRS and CDR2 YFSETQ. The CDR3 contains 15 residues. V was cut by 2 bases and J by 1 base, with 7 bases left in between. DNA of the CDR3: TGCGCCAGCAGCTTTATAATGTCTGGGGCCAACGTCCTGACTTTC. As protein: CASSFIMSGANVLTF.

The rearrangement uses TRBV11-2 and TRBJ1-1; 7 bases fit TRBD1. Per germline, CDR1 SGHAT and CDR2 FQNNGV. After removal of 2 bases from V and 0 bases from J, the junction contained 3 bases not matched to a gene. The CDR3 consists of 15 residues. In nucleotides, the CDR3 is TGTGCCAGCAGCTTACCGACAGGGTTGAACACTGAAGCTTTCTTT. The encoded protein is CASSLPTGLNTEAFF.

The chain links TRBV5-5 to TRBJ1-4, with D unresolved. V was pared by 6 bases and J by 7 bases, with 13 bases between. The CDR3 spans 13 residues. Germline CDR1 reads SGHKS; CDR2 reads YYEKEE (reference sequence). The CDR3 region is CASTLGSGEKLFF. The DNA for the CDR3 is TGTGCCAGCACCCTTGGAAGTGGTGAAAAACTGTTTTTT.

This clone was picked up one time. The chain carries TRBV9 and TRBJ2-2; 9 nucleotides align to TRBD2. Germline-derived CDR1 and CDR2 are SGDLS and YYNGEE. V lost 1 base and J lost 5; bases outside the gene matches: 6. CDR3 length equals 16 residues. The DNA of the CDR3 is TGTGCCAGCAGCGTACTTGCGGGGGGGCATACCGGGGAGCTGTTTTTT. Encoded protein: CASSVLAGGHTGELFF.

The chain has TRBV2 and TRBJ1-1, with 8 positions matching TRBD1. Germline V gene sequence: CDR1 SNHLY, CDR2 FYNNEI. V was pared by 6 bases and J by 9 bases, with 12 bases of the junction left unmatched. The CDR3 has 14 amino acids. The CDR3: CASSDRTGRRKAFF. CDR3 bases: TGTGCCAGCAGCGATAGGACAGGGCGAAGGAAAGCTTTCTTT.

The J gene is TRBJ2-1, the V gene TRBV10-3; D possibly corresponds to TRBD1 (5 bases). The V end lost 3 bases, the J end lost 2 bases, and 14 bases lay between the germline ends. This CDR3 region has 16 residues. The germline V gene has CDR1 ENHRY and CDR2 SYGVKD. The CDR3 is CAISEDFQGAYNEQFF. DNA for the CDR3: TGTGCCATCAGTGAAGACTTCCAGGGCGCCTACAATGAGCAGTTCTTC.

V gene TRBV19 combines with J gene TRBJ1-1; no clear D gene. Trimming left V 9 bases short and J 0 bases short, with 11 bases between. The CDR3 is 13 amino acids. The germline CDR1 and CDR2 sequences are LNHDA and SQIVND (reference sequence). Written as DNA, the CDR3 is TGTGCCAGCAACCCGACGGTGAACACTGAAGCTTTCTTT. Residues: CASNPTVNTEAFF.

The V and J genes are TRBV27 and TRBJ2-3; D not resolved. The germline gives CDR1 MNHEY, CDR2 SMNVEV (reference sequence). The length of the CDR3 is 14 residues. Trimming removed 2 bases from V and 2 bases from J, with 8 bases in between. The CDR3 coding sequence is TGTGCCAGCAGTTTAATGGGTCACACAGATACGCAGTATTTT. It codes for CASSLMGHTDTQYF.

V usage is TRBV9 and J usage is TRBJ2-3; a weak D match, TRBD1 (5 bases). Deletions cut 0 bases from V and 4 bases from J, with 6 bases between. The CDR3 consists of 13 residues. Germline values: CDR1 SGDLS, CDR2 YYNGEE. CDR3 nucleotide sequence: TGTGCCAGCAGCGTAGAGACAGCAGATACGCAGTATTTT. This codes for CASSVETADTQYF.

This clone was seen a single time. The gene calls are TRBV13 and TRBJ2-7, with no clear D. The V end lost 1 base, the J end lost 0 bases, and 13 bases lay between the germline ends. The CDR3 runs to 16 residues. Germline CDR1 and CDR2: PRHDT and FYEKMQ (reference sequence). CDR3 sequence reads: CASSLAGSTSSYEQYF. The CDR3 DNA follows: TGTGCCAGCAGCTTAGCGGGCAGCACAAGCTCCTACGAGCAGTACTTC.

The chain joins TRBV7-6 to TRBJ2-1; D is uncertain. Germline CDR1 and CDR2: SGHVS and FNYEAQ. Deletions cut 1 base from V and 3 bases from J, with 7 bases between. This CDR3 has 14 amino acids. The CDR3 spells CASSLVGSYNEQFF. In DNA form, the CDR3 reads TGTGCCAGCAGCTTAGTCGGCAGCTACAATGAGCAGTTCTTC.

V usage is TRBV19 and J usage is TRBJ2-1; 7 bases fit TRBD2. J was trimmed by 7 bases and V by 6 bases; bases with no gene match: 6. The CDR3 totals 13 residues. The germline V gene has CDR1 LNHDA and CDR2 SQIVND (reference sequence). The CDR3 DNA reads as TGTGCCAGTAGCCTGATGGGGGGGAATGAGCAGTTCTTC. As protein: CASSLMGGNEQFF.

The V gene is TRBV10-3, the J gene TRBJ2-3; TRBD2 matches at 8 bases. The V gene end was trimmed by 6 bases and the J gene end by 0 bases; junction bases not matched to a gene: 11. The CDR3 runs to 17 residues. CDR1 and CDR2 (germline): ENHRY, SYGVKD. The CDR3 sequence is CAIRREVGPISTDTQYF. The CDR3 region has the DNA TGTGCCATCAGGCGGGAGGTAGGGCCTATTAGCACAGATACGCAGTATTTT.

The V call is TRBV2, the J call TRBJ2-7, with D perhaps matching TRBD2 (7 bases). V was pared by 10 bases and J by 2 bases, with 18 bases between. CDR3 length equals 14 residues. Germline CDR1 SNHLY, CDR2 FYNNEI. The CDR3 protein is CATGGGEATYEQYF. In nucleotides, the CDR3 is TGTGCCACCGGAGGGGGGGAGGCAACCTACGAGCAGTACTTC.

By share, this clone ranks as medium-sized. The gene calls are TRBV4-1 and TRBJ2-7; TRBD1 matches 7 bases. V lost 8 bases and J lost 2; bases outside the gene matches: 6. Germline V gene data show CDR1 as MGHRA and CDR2 as YSYEKL. The CDR3 is made up of 13 amino acids. The CDR3: CASGRGSAYEQYF. Here the CDR3 DNA reads TGCGCCAGCGGCAGGGGGAGCGCCTACGAGCAGTACTTC.

This clone came up a few times. The rearrangement joins TRBV5-4 to TRBJ2-7; 8 bases match TRBD2. Losses at the gene ends were 7 bases for V and 1 base for J; bases not matched to a gene: 4. Germline V gene lookup returns CDR1 SGHNT and CDR2 YYREEE (reference sequence). CDR3 size: 13 residues. The CDR3, as DNA: TGTGCCAGCCGGCTAGCGGGTTCCTACGAGCAGTACTTC. Translating it yields CASRLAGSYEQYF.

This chain uses TRBV10-3 with TRBJ1-2, with D possibly TRBD1 on 6 matching bases. There are 18 residues in the CDR3. Trimming took off 5 bases at V and 4 bases at J, with 26 bases between the two ends. Germline CDR1 is ENHRY and CDR2 is SYGVKD. CDR3 bases: TGTGCCATCAGTTCAATGACAGGCCGAACCTTTAACTCCTATGGCTACACCTTC. This sequence encodes CAISSMTGRTFNSYGYTF.

The chain uses TRBV7-8 and TRBJ2-1, with D tentatively TRBD1 (5 bases). The CDR3 sequence is 15 residues long. Trimming cost V 5 bases and J 2 bases, with 13 bases left between them. Germline loops: CDR1 SGHVS, CDR2 FQNEAQ. In DNA form, the CDR3 reads TGTGCCAGCAGCGCCCAGGGTCATCCCTACAATGAGCAGTTCTTC. Translated: CASSAQGHPYNEQFF.

J is TRBJ2-1 and V is TRBV7-8, with D perhaps matching TRBD1 (5 bases). The CDR3 covers 15 residues. V was shortened by 1 base and J by 0 bases, with 7 bases between the two germline ends. Germline V lookup: CDR1 SGHVS, CDR2 FQNEAQ. CDR3 coding DNA: TGTGCCAGCAGCTTAGTTGGGGCCTCCTACAATGAGCAGTTCTTC. Its protein is CASSLVGASYNEQFF.

This clone was recorded only once. The rearrangement uses TRBV6-5 and TRBJ1-2; 7 bases agree with TRBD1. CDR3 length equals 14 residues. Germline V gene data show CDR1 as MNHEY and CDR2 as SVGAGI. V trimming: 4 bases; J trimming: 4 bases; junction bases outside the gene matches: 6. CDR3 in DNA: TGTGCCAGCAGTTCCTCAGGGGGGACCTATGGCTACACCTTC. It codes for CASSSSGGTYGYTF.